Listed below are T cell receptor beta chains from one sample, sequenced in a study of T cells in Graves' hyperthyroidism and ophthalmopathy. TCRdb passed the multiplex PCR reads through MiXCR, listing each CDR3 protein once. The profile shows 400,000 to 550,000 distinct CDR3 sequences, 13% to 15% of them singletons. Sequencing was carried out using blood. The source of these receptors is a woman aged 18-35 years with Graves' hyperthyroidism. Both conserved end residues are part of each CDR3.

j_gene	len	v_gene	CDR3aa
TRBJ1-6	14	TRBV10-3	CAISVKRGESPLHF
TRBJ2-1	16	TRBV24-1	CATSDTGTNQHNEQFF
TRBJ1-5	17	TRBV7-6	CASSARSPDRENQPQHF
TRBJ1-2	13	TRBV6-5	CASSYSGGRGYTF
TRBJ1-2	13	TRBV30	CAWSVTEGTGYTF
TRBJ1-2	14	TRBV7-9	CASSPYGTGYGYTF
TRBJ1-2	13	TRBV2	CASSRQAYYGYTF
TRBJ2-4	15	TRBV5-6	CASRPGPRAKNIQYF
TRBJ2-1	13	TRBV6-1	CATQEYSYNEQFF
TRBJ2-4	19	TRBV18	CASSLVSDGVSRAKNIQYF
TRBJ2-5	14	TRBV12-3/TRBV12-4	CASSFARGQETQYF